This is a list of T cell receptor beta chains from one sample in a study of T cell responses to AZD1222 COVID-19 vaccine. Clones were sequenced by immunoSEQ multiplex PCR, and TCRdb holds only the in-frame ones, with some missing. Of about 160,000 clones listed, approximately 90% are singletons. The sample in question was peripheral blood, obtained 28 days after the second AZD1222 dose. The receptors were sampled from an adult who received the AZD1222 COVID-19 vaccine. CDR3s include the opening cysteine and the closing phenylalanine or tryptophan. D genes are given only for firm matches. Size tells how often a clone was seen (once, few, many) or the class of an expanded clone, and some rows leave it out.

TRBV7-6,once,.,TRBJ1-4,CASSHRGGVTNEKLFF,TGTGCCAGCAGCCACCGGGGCGGGGTGACTAATGAAAAACTGTTTTTT
TRBV4-1,.,.,TRBJ2-7,CASSQDRDASYEQYF,TGCGCCAGCAGCCAGGACCGGGACGCATCCTACGAGCAGTACTTC
TRBV7-8,.,.,TRBJ2-3,CASSRDLPIQTDTQYF,TGTGCCAGCAGCCGAGACCTTCCGATCCAAACAGATACGCAGTATTTT
TRBV5-6,few,.,TRBJ2-7,CASSPAAERPYEQYF,TGTGCCAGCAGTCCTGCTGCAGAGCGACCCTACGAGCAGTACTTC
TRBV24-1,.,TRBD2,TRBJ2-3,CATSTTGTSGPNPTSTDTQYF,TGTGCCACCAGCACCACCGGGACTAGCGGCCCGAATCCTACTAGCACAGATACGCAGTATTTT
TRBV7-2,.,TRBD2,TRBJ2-3,CASSLLASGSTDTQYF,TGTGCCAGCAGCTTATTGGCTAGCGGGAGCACAGATACGCAGTATTTT
TRBV6-1,.,TRBD1,TRBJ1-4,CASSESLGQINEKLFF,TGTGCCAGCAGTGAATCCCTGGGACAGATTAATGAAAAACTGTTTTTT
TRBV6-5,.,TRBD2,TRBJ2-5,CASSSPGLVQETQYF,TGTGCCAGCAGCTCTCCCGGACTAGTCCAAGAGACCCAGTACTTC
TRBV6-2/TRBV6-3,.,.,TRBJ1-6,CASSYSRRLSGNSPLHF,TGTGCCAGCAGTTACTCGAGAAGGCTCTCGGGTAATTCACCCCTCCACTTT
TRBV12-5,.,.,TRBJ1-1,CASGFGLGGEAFF,TGTGCTAGTGGTTTCGGCTTAGGGGGTGAAGCTTTCTTT
TRBV11-2,.,.,TRBJ1-1,CASSTGSYTEAFF,TGTGCCAGCAGCACAGGATCCTACACTGAAGCTTTCTTT
TRBV19,.,.,TRBJ2-1,CASSIGVDRYNEQFF,TGTGCCAGTAGTATAGGGGTTGATCGATACAATGAGCAGTTCTTC
TRBV6-5,.,TRBD2,TRBJ2-7,CATGTGGSYEQYF,TGTGCCACCGGGACGGGAGGATCCTACGAGCAGTACTTC
TRBV9,.,.,TRBJ2-4,CASSSFETAIQYF,TGTGCCAGCAGCTCTTTTGAGACTGCCATTCAGTACTTC
TRBV2,.,.,TRBJ1-4,CASSEGGTNEKLFF,TGTGCCAGCAGTGAGGGGGGCACTAATGAAAAACTGTTTTTT
TRBV6-9,.,.,TRBJ2-4,CASSYPVLRNQYF,TGTGCCAGCAGTTATCCCGTATTAAGAAATCAGTACTTC
TRBV4-3,.,TRBD1,TRBJ2-3,CASSYQKGQGITDTQYF,TGCGCCAGCAGCTATCAAAAGGGACAGGGGATCACAGATACGCAGTATTTT
TRBV19,.,.,TRBJ1-5,CASRSGTSFNQPQHF,TGTGCCAGCCGATCCGGGACAAGTTTCAATCAGCCCCAGCATTTT
TRBV5-6,.,.,TRBJ1-2,CASSLVGSYGYTF,TGTGCCAGCAGCTTGGTAGGCAGTTATGGCTACACCTTC
TRBV9,.,.,TRBJ1-2,CASSLQGVGGYTF,TGTGCCAGCAGCCTACAGGGAGTGGGAGGCTACACCTTC
TRBV6-1,.,.,TRBJ2-5,CASSEALVGAETQYF,TGTGCCAGCAGTGAAGCGCTGGTAGGGGCTGAGACCCAGTACTTC
TRBV27,.,.,TRBJ2-2,CASRTTGANTGELFF,TGTGCCAGCAGGACGACAGGAGCGAACACCGGGGAGCTGTTTTTT
TRBV9,.,.,TRBJ2-2,CASSVSGELFF,TGTGCCAGCAGCGTATCCGGGGAGCTGTTTTTT
TRBV5-1,.,.,TRBJ1-1,CASSFQGIGEEAFF,TGCGCCAGCAGCTTTCAGGGTATCGGGGAAGAAGCTTTCTTT
TRBV18,.,.,TRBJ2-1,CASSPPGVPTYNEQFF,TGTGCCAGCTCACCTCCGGGGGTCCCTACCTACAATGAGCAGTTCTTC
TRBV21-1,.,.,TRBJ2-6,CASSTRHLRPSGANVLTF,TGTGCCAGCAGCACCCGACATCTCCGGCCCTCTGGGGCCAACGTCCTGACTTTC
TRBV7-2,.,.,TRBJ1-1,CASRTVGNTEAFF,TGTGCCAGCCGAACCGTCGGGAACACTGAAGCTTTCTTT
TRBV10-2,once,TRBD1,TRBJ1-1,CASSESDRANTEAFF,TGCGCCAGCAGTGAGTCGGACAGGGCGAACACTGAAGCTTTCTTT
TRBV6-5,.,.,TRBJ1-5,CASSYATGNQPQHF,TGTGCCAGCAGTTACGCTACGGGGAATCAGCCCCAGCATTTT
TRBV12-3/TRBV12-4,.,.,TRBJ1-1,CASSTTSGTEAFF,TGTGCCAGCAGCACGACCTCCGGCACTGAAGCTTTCTTT
TRBV10-2,.,.,TRBJ1-1,CASSGLAAFF,TGCGCCAGCAGTGGACTGGCAGCTTTCTTT
TRBV14,.,.,TRBJ1-1,CASSQGPAGGNPMNTEAFF,TGTGCCAGCAGCCAAGGCCCAGCGGGGGGGAACCCTATGAACACTGAAGCTTTCTTT
TRBV6-1,.,.,TRBJ1-5,CASTRGGNNQPQHF,TGTGCCAGCACCCGGGGAGGGAACAATCAGCCCCAGCATTTT
TRBV2,.,.,TRBJ2-3,CASGRDTQYF,TGTGCCAGCGGGCGGGATACGCAGTATTTT
TRBV5-1,.,.,TRBJ2-3,CASSPGSGTDTQYF,TGCGCCAGCAGCCCGGGGAGTGGCACAGATACGCAGTATTTT
TRBV20-1,.,.,TRBJ1-2,CSAPRRGGYTF,TGCAGTGCTCCTAGGAGGGGTGGCTACACCTTC
TRBV30,.,.,TRBJ2-5,CAGGWGAQETQYF,TGTGCCGGGGGTTGGGGGGCTCAAGAGACCCAGTACTTC
TRBV7-9,once,.,TRBJ1-2,CASSLDGGNYGYTF,TGTGCCAGCAGCTTAGACGGGGGCAACTATGGCTACACCTTC
TRBV30,.,.,TRBJ2-1,CAWSVGGATYNEQFF,TGTGCCTGGAGTGTAGGCGGGGCTACCTACAATGAGCAGTTCTTC
TRBV7-9,.,TRBD1,TRBJ2-2,CASSLAVSTGAGELFF,TGTGCCAGCAGCTTAGCGGTTTCGACAGGGGCCGGGGAGCTGTTTTTT
TRBV6-1,once,.,TRBJ1-2,CASSEVGEDGYTF,TGTGCCAGCAGTGAAGTCGGGGAGGACGGCTACACCTTC
TRBV9,.,.,TRBJ1-1,CASSGTQGMTEAFF,TGTGCCAGCAGCGGAACACAGGGTATGACTGAAGCTTTCTTT
TRBV11-3,.,TRBD2,TRBJ2-1,CASSSRGYNEQFF,TGTGCCAGCAGCTCGCGGGGGTACAATGAGCAGTTCTTC
TRBV6-5,.,.,TRBJ1-3,CASSGNGGRGNTIYF,TGTGCCAGCTCGGGAAATGGGGGGCGCGGAAACACCATATATTTT
TRBV6-5,.,TRBD1,TRBJ1-2,CASSYDRDHYGYTF,TGTGCCAGCAGTTACGACAGGGACCACTATGGCTACACCTTC
TRBV9,.,.,TRBJ1-2,CASSVEMNYGYTF,TGTGCCAGCAGCGTAGAAATGAACTATGGCTACACCTTC
TRBV7-9,.,.,TRBJ1-2,CASTPELGVDGYTF,TGTGCCAGCACCCCCGAGTTAGGGGTCGATGGCTACACCTTC
TRBV27,once,.,TRBJ2-2,CASSLVEGELFF,TGTGCCAGCAGTTTAGTGGAAGGGGAGCTGTTTTTT
TRBV9,.,.,TRBJ2-6,CASSFSPQRDHVLTF,TGTGCCAGCAGTTTTTCCCCACAGAGGGATCACGTCCTGACTTTC